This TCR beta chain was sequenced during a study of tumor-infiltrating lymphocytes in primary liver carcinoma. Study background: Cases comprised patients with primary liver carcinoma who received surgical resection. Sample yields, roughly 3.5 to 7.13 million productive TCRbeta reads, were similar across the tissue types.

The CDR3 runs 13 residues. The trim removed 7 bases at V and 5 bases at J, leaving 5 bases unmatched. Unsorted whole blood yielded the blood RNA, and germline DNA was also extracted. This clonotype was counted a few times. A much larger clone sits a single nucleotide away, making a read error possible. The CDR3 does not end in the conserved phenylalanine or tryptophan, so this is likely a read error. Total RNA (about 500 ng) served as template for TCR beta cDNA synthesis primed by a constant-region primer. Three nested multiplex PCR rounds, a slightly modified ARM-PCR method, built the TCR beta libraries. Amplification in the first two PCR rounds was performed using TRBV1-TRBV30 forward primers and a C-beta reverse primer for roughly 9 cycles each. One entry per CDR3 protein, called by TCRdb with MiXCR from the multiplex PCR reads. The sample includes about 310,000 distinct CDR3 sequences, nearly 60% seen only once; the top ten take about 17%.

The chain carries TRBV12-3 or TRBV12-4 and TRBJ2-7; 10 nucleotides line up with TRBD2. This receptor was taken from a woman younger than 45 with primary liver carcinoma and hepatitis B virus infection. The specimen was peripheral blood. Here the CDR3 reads CASKAGGPNEQYL. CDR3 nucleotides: TGTGCCAGCAAAGCGGGAGGGCCGAACGAGCAGTACCTC.